The rows below give T cell receptor beta chains drawn from one sample of a study of T cell changes during pregnancy in multiple sclerosis. Clones were read by immunoSEQ multiplex PCR, and TCRdb kept only the in-frame ones, dropping some. This sample carries around 50,000 clones, about 90% of them seen once, and the ten largest clones take approximately 0.6%. The sequenced sample was CD4+ T cells from peripheral blood mononuclear cells, obtained after pregnancy. These receptors were obtained from a female donor with multiple sclerosis, enrolled in a pregnancy study. Both conserved end residues are part of each CDR3. The D gene is left open where the match is weak. A clone size is listed for some rows: how often the clone was seen (once, few, many), or a class if it is expanded.

V gene	J gene	CDR3 length	D gene	clone size	CDR3 protein	CDR3 DNA
TRBV4-1	TRBJ1-6	15	.	.	CASSQVDRRHSPLHF	TGCGCCAGCAGCCAGGTAGACAGAAGGCATTCACCCCTCCACTTT
TRBV7-7	TRBJ1-1	13	.	once	CASSPRGSTEAFF	TGTGCTAGCAGCCCCCGGGGGTCCACTGAAGCTTTCTTT
TRBV19	TRBJ2-2	15	TRBD2	.	CASGDLPINTGELFF	TGTGCAAGCGGGGACCTCCCCATTAACACCGGGGAGCTGTTTTTT
TRBV10-3	TRBJ1-1	14	TRBD1	.	CAISDDRGATEAFF	TGTGCCATCAGTGACGACAGGGGAGCCACTGAAGCTTTCTTT
TRBV15	TRBJ2-1	15	.	.	CATSSLLLEAREQFF	TGTGCCACCAGCTCTCTCCTGCTAGAAGCCCGGGAGCAGTTCTTC
TRBV6-1	TRBJ1-6	15	.	.	CASMVVRVVNSPLHF	TGTGCCAGCATGGTAGTCAGGGTTGTGAATTCACCCCTCCACTTT
TRBV7-9	TRBJ2-7	15	TRBD1	once	CASSSTGTGPYEQYF	TGTGCCAGCAGCTCAACCGGGACAGGGCCCTACGAGCAGTACTTC
TRBV6-6	TRBJ2-1	15	.	.	CASRDVGGVYNEQFF	TGTGCCAGCAGGGATGTGGGGGGAGTTTACAATGAGCAGTTCTTC
TRBV7-2	TRBJ1-5	16	.	.	CASSLAGLSSNQPQHF	TGTGCCAGCAGCTTAGCGGGACTGTCTAGCAATCAGCCCCAGCATTTT
TRBV7-2	TRBJ1-1	13	TRBD1	.	CASSFTGVQEAFF	TGTGCCAGCAGCTTCACAGGGGTCCAGGAAGCTTTCTTT
TRBV13	TRBJ2-5	18	TRBD2	few	CASSLAAWTSGGEETQYF	TGTGCCAGCAGCCTAGCCGCCTGGACTAGCGGGGGGGAAGAGACCCAGTACTTC
TRBV6-1	TRBJ2-7	14	TRBD1	.	CASRRDRDLSEQYF	TGTGCCAGCCGTAGGGACAGGGACCTCTCGGAGCAGTACTTC
TRBV18	TRBJ1-5	15	.	.	CASSSLEEFNQPQHF	TGTGCCAGCTCATCGCTAGAGGAATTTAATCAGCCCCAGCATTTT
TRBV10-3	TRBJ1-2	16	.	.	CAISEGKGDDGYGYTF	TGTGCCATCAGTGAGGGTAAGGGGGATGACGGCTATGGCTACACCTTC
TRBV9	TRBJ1-6	17	.	once	CASSPTLIGVGLSPLHF	TGTGCCAGCAGCCCAACTTTGATAGGGGTGGGACTTTCACCCCTCCACTTT
TRBV5-4	TRBJ2-1	15	TRBD1	once	CASSGRGTALNEQFF	TGTGCCAGCAGCGGGAGAGGGACAGCCCTCAATGAGCAGTTCTTC
TRBV7-9	TRBJ2-7	11	.	.	CASRSGREQYF	TGTGCCAGCCGCTCCGGTCGTGAGCAGTACTTC
TRBV27	TRBJ1-5	14	.	.	CASSGPGTRQPQHF	TGTGCCAGCAGTGGCCCGGGAACCAGGCAGCCCCAGCATTTT
TRBV10-1	TRBJ1-1	15	.	.	CASRGGAGVDTEAFF	TGCGCCAGCAGAGGGGGGGCAGGGGTGGATACGGAAGCTTTCTTT
TRBV9	TRBJ2-7	14	.	.	CASSSGPATYEQYF	TGTGCCAGCAGCTCAGGGCCAGCTACCTACGAGCAGTACTTC
TRBV30	TRBJ1-1	13	.	.	CAWNVFGGTEAFF	TGTGCCTGGAACGTCTTCGGAGGCACTGAAGCTTTCTTT
TRBV6-5	TRBJ2-5	12	.	.	CASSFPRETQYF	TGTGCCAGCAGTTTCCCCAGGGAGACCCAGTACTTC
TRBV9	TRBJ2-3	17	TRBD1	once	CASSARQGPGVTDTQYF	TGTGCCAGCAGCGCCCGACAGGGACCAGGGGTGACAGATACGCAGTATTTT
TRBV5-4	TRBJ2-5	14	.	.	CASSPGWGPETQYF	TGTGCCAGCAGCCCCGGGTGGGGGCCAGAGACCCAGTACTTC
TRBV18	TRBJ2-1	15	TRBD2	.	CASSPPAGGGNEQFF	TGTGCCAGCTCACCACCTGCGGGGGGGGGCAATGAGCAGTTCTTC
TRBV6-5	TRBJ2-7	15	TRBD1	.	CASSYFGQGNYEQYF	TGTGCCAGCAGTTACTTTGGACAGGGTAATTACGAGCAGTACTTC
TRBV7-6	TRBJ2-5	16	TRBD2	.	CASSLLAGRGQETQYF	TGTGCCAGCAGCTTATTAGCGGGGAGGGGCCAAGAGACCCAGTACTTC